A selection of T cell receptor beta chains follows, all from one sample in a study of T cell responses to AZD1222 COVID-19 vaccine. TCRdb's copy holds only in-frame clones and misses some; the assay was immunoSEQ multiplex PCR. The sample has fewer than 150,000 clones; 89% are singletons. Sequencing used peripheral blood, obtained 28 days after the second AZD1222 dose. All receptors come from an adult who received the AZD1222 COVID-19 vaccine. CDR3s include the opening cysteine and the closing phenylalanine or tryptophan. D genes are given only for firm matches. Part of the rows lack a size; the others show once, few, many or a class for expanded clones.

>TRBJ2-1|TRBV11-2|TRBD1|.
TGTGCCAGCAGCGCTTCCGGGACAGGGGGCTGGGAGCAGTTCTTC
CASSASGTGGWEQFF
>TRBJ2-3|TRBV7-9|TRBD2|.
TGTGCCAGCAGCTTTGGCGGGGGGCTAGATACGCAGTATTTT
CASSFGGGLDTQYF
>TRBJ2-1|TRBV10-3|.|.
TGTGCCATCAGTGATAGCGGAGGCTCCTACAATGAGCAGTTCTTC
CAISDSGGSYNEQFF
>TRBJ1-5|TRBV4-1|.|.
TGCGCCAGCAGCCAAGGAGGTCGAGGGGTTGTGGGTCAGCCCCAGCATTTT
CASSQGGRGVVGQPQHF
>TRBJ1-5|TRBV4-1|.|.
TGCGCCAGCAGCCCTTCCCCGGACAGCAGCAATCAGCCCCAGCATTTT
CASSPSPDSSNQPQHF
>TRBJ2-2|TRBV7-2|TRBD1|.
TGTGCCAGCAGGCGACAGGGCGGCACCGGGGAGCTGTTTTTT
CASRRQGGTGELFF
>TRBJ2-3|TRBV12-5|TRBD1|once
TGTGCTAGTGGTTTGGACAGGGGCCTCACAGATACGCAGTATTTT
CASGLDRGLTDTQYF
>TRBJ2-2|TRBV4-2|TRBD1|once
TGTGCCAGCAGCCCGCGGACAGGGCGGACCGGGGAGCTGTTTTTT
CASSPRTGRTGELFF
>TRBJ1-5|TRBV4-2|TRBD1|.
TGTGCCAGCAGCCAACGGGACAGGGCGAGCAATCAGCCCCAGCATTTT
CASSQRDRASNQPQHF
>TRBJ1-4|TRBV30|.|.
TGTGCCTGGAGTCTCCCGGACGGGGGGAATGAAAAACTGTTTTTT
CAWSLPDGGNEKLFF
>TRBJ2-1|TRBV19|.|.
TGTGCCAGTAGTATCCCCGTCTACAATGAGCAGTTCTTC
CASSIPVYNEQFF
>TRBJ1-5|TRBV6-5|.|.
TGTGCCAGCAGTTACGGGGGTTCCCAGCCCCAGCATTTT
CASSYGGSQPQHF
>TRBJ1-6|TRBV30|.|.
TGTGCCTGGAGCCTTGGAGGGAATTCACCCCTCCACTTT
CAWSLGGNSPLHF
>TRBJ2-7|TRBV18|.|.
TGTGCCAGCTCACCCTCCCGGGACTACGAGCAGTACTTC
CASSPSRDYEQYF
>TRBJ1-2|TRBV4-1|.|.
TGCGCCAGCAGCCCCTCGGGCCAGAGCTATGGCTACACCTTC
CASSPSGQSYGYTF
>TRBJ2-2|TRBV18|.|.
TGTGCCAGCTCACCAGCCACTTCGAACACCGGGGAGCTGTTTTTT
CASSPATSNTGELFF
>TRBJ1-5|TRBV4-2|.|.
TGTGCCAGCAGCCAAGCCCCGGAGAATCAGCCCCAGCATTTT
CASSQAPENQPQHF
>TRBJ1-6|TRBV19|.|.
TGTGCCAGTAGTATAACAGCGCCCAATTCACCCCTCCACTTT
CASSITAPNSPLHF
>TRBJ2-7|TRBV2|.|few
TGTGCCAGCAGTGTCTATGGGGCGGAGGCCTACGAGCAGTACTTC
CASSVYGAEAYEQYF
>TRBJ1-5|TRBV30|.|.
TGTGCCTGGAGTGTACGAGGGGATCAGCCCCAGCATTTT
CAWSVRGDQPQHF
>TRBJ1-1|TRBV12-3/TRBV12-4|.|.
TGTGCCAGCAGCTCATCTCGGGGGACTGAAGCTTTCTTT
CASSSSRGTEAFF
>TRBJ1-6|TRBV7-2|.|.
TGTGCCAGCAGCACTGGACAGAGATATAATTCACCCCTCCACTTT
CASSTGQRYNSPLHF
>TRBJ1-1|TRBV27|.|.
TGTGCCAGCAGTTTCCGCAGGGCCCGGAGCACTGAAGCTTTCTTT
CASSFRRARSTEAFF
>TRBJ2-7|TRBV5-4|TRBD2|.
TGTGCCAGCAGCTTGGTTGCGGGAGGGAACTACGAGCAGTACTTC
CASSLVAGGNYEQYF
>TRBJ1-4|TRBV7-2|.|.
TGTGCCAGCGCGAAAGGGAGGGCTGAAAAACTGTTTTTT
CASAKGRAEKLFF
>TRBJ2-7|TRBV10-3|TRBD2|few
TGTGCCATCAGTGAGTCGTCGGGACTAGCGGGAGGGATTTCCTACGAGCAGTACTTC
CAISESSGLAGGISYEQYF
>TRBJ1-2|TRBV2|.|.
TGTGCCAGCAGTGAAGGGATCGGACAGCTCTATGGCTACACCTTC
CASSEGIGQLYGYTF
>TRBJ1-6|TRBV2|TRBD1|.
TGTGCCAGCAGTGATCGGACAGGGAGGTCACCCCTCCACTTT
CASSDRTGRSPLHF
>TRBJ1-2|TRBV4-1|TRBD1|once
TGCGCCAGCAGCCAAGGGGACAGGGGGCGACCTGGCTACACCTTC
CASSQGDRGRPGYTF
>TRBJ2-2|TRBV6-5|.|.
TGTGCCAGCAGACAGGGGAACACCGGGGAGCTGTTTTTT
CASRQGNTGELFF
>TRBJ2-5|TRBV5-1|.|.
TGCGCCAGCAGCTTGGCCGCGAATGGGGAGACCCAGTACTTC
CASSLAANGETQYF
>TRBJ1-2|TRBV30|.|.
TGTGCCTGGAGTACGGGACCGTATGGCTACACCTTC
CAWSTGPYGYTF
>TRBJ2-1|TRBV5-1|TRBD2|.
TGCGCCAGCAGCTTGACTAGCGGGATCATCTCCTACAATGAGCAGTTCTTC
CASSLTSGIISYNEQFF
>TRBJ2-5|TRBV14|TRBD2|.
TGTGCCAGCAGCCTTTCCCGTTCGGGGGGTGGGACCCAGTACTTC
CASSLSRSGGGTQYF
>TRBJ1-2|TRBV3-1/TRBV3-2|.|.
TGTGCCAGCAGCCAAGGAGCAACATACTATGGCTACACCTTC
CASSQGATYYGYTF
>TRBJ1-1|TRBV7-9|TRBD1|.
TGTGCCAGCAGCCCTCCAGGGGGCGAGGACACTGAAGCTTTCTTT
CASSPPGGEDTEAFF
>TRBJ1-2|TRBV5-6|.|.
TGTGCCAGCAGCTTGGGACAGACACTTCCTGGCTACACCTTC
CASSLGQTLPGYTF
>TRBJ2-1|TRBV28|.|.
TGTGCCAGCAGCCCCCGGGGGGCCTCCTACAATGAGCAGTTCTTC
CASSPRGASYNEQFF
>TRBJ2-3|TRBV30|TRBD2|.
TGTGCCTGGAGTGCGCCTAGCGGGAGGGCCGGGACAGATACGCAGTATTTT
CAWSAPSGRAGTDTQYF
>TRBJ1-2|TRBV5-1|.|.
TGCGCCAGCAGCTTTTTCGGAGGGGCTGGTGGCTACACCTTC
CASSFFGGAGGYTF
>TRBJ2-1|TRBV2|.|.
TGTGCCAGCAATCTACAAAGACTGAATGAGCAGTTCTTC
CASNLQRLNEQFF
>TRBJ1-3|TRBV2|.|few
TGTGCCAGCAGTCAGGGTTTAGGAAACACCATATATTTT
CASSQGLGNTIYF
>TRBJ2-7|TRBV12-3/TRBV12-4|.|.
TGTGCCAGCAGTTTGGTGGGGGAGCAGTACTTC
CASSLVGEQYF
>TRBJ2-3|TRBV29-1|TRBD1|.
TGCAGCGTAAACGGACAGGGGGCACACACAGATACGCAGTATTTT
CSVNGQGAHTDTQYF
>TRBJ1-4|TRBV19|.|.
TGTGCCAGTAGTCCTAGTAATGAAAAACTGTTTTTT
CASSPSNEKLFF
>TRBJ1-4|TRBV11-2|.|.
TGTGCCAGCAGTGGCCCAGGGGTGGGTGAAAAACTGTTTTTT
CASSGPGVGEKLFF
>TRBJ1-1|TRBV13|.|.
TGTGCCAGCAGCTTAGGGGACAGCCCGATCGACACTGAAGCTTTCTTT
CASSLGDSPIDTEAFF